This TCR beta chain stems from a study of CD8+ T cells in alopecia areata. As for the study in general: Tofacitinib exposure lasted 6 to 18 months, followed by 6 months off drug.

RNA was extracted and reverse transcribed into cDNA as the sequencing template. Repertoires were generated with immunoSEQ multiplex PCR, while TCRdb's copy carries only in-frame clones and drops some. The sample consists of more than 130,000 clones, 75% to 85% of them appearing once. V lost 7 bases and J lost 8; bases outside the gene matches: 12. The germline V gene encodes CDR1 MNHEY and CDR2 SMNVEV (reference sequence). This CDR3 comprises 14 residues. Whole-study results and caveats: Amid tofacitinib therapy, many expanded lesional clones stayed present in scalp and blood. Researchers reported that TCR sharing among patients proved less clear than in mice, possibly HLA-linked. Among the cells sequenced in scalp samples are also the resident alphabeta T cells of normal skin.

The treatment was: oral pan-JAK inhibitor, 5-10 mg twice daily. Notes on this clone: Antigen: not known.

The chain couples TRBV27 to TRBJ1-2, with TRBD1 identical over 8 bases. The source was CD8+ T cells sorted from blood, collected at week 4, from a patient treated with tofacitinib. The receptor was isolated from a human donor with alopecia areata. CDR3 sequence reads: CASKPGTGSQGYTF. The CDR3 DNA follows: TGTGCCAGCAAACCCGGGACAGGTAGTCAGGGCTACACCTTC.